The 3 T cell receptor beta chains listed next were all sequenced from one sample in a study of T cells expressing NK-cell markers. TCRdb reprocessed the 5' RACE reads; each CDR3 protein has one entry and no DNA is given. The repertoire table contains roughly 390,000 distinct CDR3 sequences. Source material: blood T cells: a sorted CD56 or NKG2C T cell subset, CD4+ or CD8+ T cells, or bulk PBMC T cells (not recorded which). The receptors come from a man aged 18-70 years in good health.

The chain uses TRBV5-1 and TRBJ2-1; as DNA is missing, the TRBD1 call by TCRdb cannot be tested. The CDR3 is 15 amino acids. CDR1 is SGHRS and CDR2 is YFSETQ in the germline V gene. The CDR3 reads CASSWDQARGDEQFF.

The chain combines TRBV20-1 with TRBJ1-4; without DNA, the TCRdb call of TRBD1 cannot be checked. Looked up from germline, CDR1 is DFQATT and CDR2 is SNEGSKA (reference sequence). The CDR3 extends over 12 amino acids. The CDR3 sequence is CSARVQGGKLFF.

V and J are TRBV23-1 and TRBJ2-7; TCRdb outputs TRBD1, but without DNA this stays unchecked. TRBV23-1 is an ORF; its function is uncertain. The length of the CDR3 is 17 residues. This CDR3 is CASSPLPGQGIDYEQYF.